These 8 T cell receptor beta chains were all obtained from the same sample, sequenced in a study of technical replicates of blood from several donors. The assay was immunoSEQ multiplex PCR, and TCRdb's table has in-frame clones only and misses some. The sample gives some 80,000 clones, approximately 90% of which show up once; approximately 0.25% is in the top ten. Material for sequencing was T cells isolated from PBMCs. The receptors were gathered from a human donor in good health.

The V gene is TRBV19, the J gene TRBJ2-4, with D maybe TRBD1 (6 bases). The CDR3 spans 23 residues. Germline CDR1 and CDR2: LNHDA and SQIVND (reference sequence). The V and J ends lost 2 bases and 0 bases respectively, with 32 bases between them. The CDR3 spells CASSIRVGRGFWGSWLAKNIQYF. The CDR3, as DNA: TGTGCCAGTAGTATACGAGTTGGCAGGGGATTTTGGGGTAGTTGGCTAGCCAAAAACATTCAGTACTTC.

The chain combines TRBV6-4 with TRBJ2-2; no clear D gene. Germline V lookup: CDR1 MRHNA, CDR2 SNTAGT. The V end was cut by 7 bases, the J end by 4 bases, with 25 bases between. The CDR3 totals 18 residues. Written as DNA, the CDR3 is TGTGCCAGCATCCGGCCAGGTCGGTCGCTCTCAATCACCGGGGAGCTGTTTTTT. Amino acids: CASIRPGRSLSITGELFF.

The V call is TRBV7-9, the J call TRBJ2-7, with D unclear. The V end was cut by 4 bases, the J end by 3 bases, with 7 bases between. The CDR3 consists of 12 residues. Germline CDR1 reads SEHNR; CDR2 reads FQNEAQ (reference sequence). The CDR3 sequence is CASSSRFYEQYF. DNA of the CDR3: TGTGCCAGCAGCTCTAGATTCTACGAGCAGTACTTC.

This chain links TRBV6-1 with TRBJ2-3; TRBD2 matches 8 bases. The CDR3 length is 17 residues. Germline V gene sequence: CDR1 MNHNS, CDR2 SASEGT. The trim removed 1 base at V and 2 bases at J, leaving 8 bases unmatched. The CDR3 loop is CASSEGLARLLTDTQYF. The CDR3 DNA sequence: TGTGCCAGCAGTGAAGGACTAGCGCGTTTACTCACAGATACGCAGTATTTT.

The genes are TRBV11-3 and TRBJ2-2; weak D call: TRBD1 (6 bases). The CDR3 sequence is 15 residues long. The V end was cut by 1 base, the J end by 2 bases, with 8 bases between. Germline assignment: CDR1 SGHNT and CDR2 YENEEA. In nucleotides, the CDR3 is TGTGCCAGCAGCTTAGGAGGGACAAACACCGGGGAGCTGTTTTTT. It specifies CASSLGGTNTGELFF. Filled out from reference TRBV11-3 and TRBJ2-2, the complete variable domain reads EAGVVQSPRYKIIEKKQPVAFWCNPISGHNTLYWYLQNLGQGPELLIRYENEEAVDDSQLPKDRFSAERLKGVDSTLKIQPAELGDSAVYLCASSLGGTNTGELFFGEGSRLTVL.

V gene TRBV18 combines with J gene TRBJ1-4; 9 nucleotides agree with TRBD1. Per the germline V gene, CDR1 is KGHSH and CDR2 is LQKENI. V trimming: 4 bases; J trimming: 7 bases; junction bases outside the gene matches: 7. The CDR3 spans 15 residues. The CDR3: CASSQGTGKGEKLFF. CDR3 nucleotides: TGTGCCAGCTCACAAGGGACAGGGAAAGGTGAAAAACTGTTTTTT.

The V and J genes are TRBV4-1 and TRBJ2-7; possibly TRBD1 for D (5 bases). Trimming shortened V by 2 bases and J by 3 bases, and 11 bases separated the two germline ends. Germline V lookup: CDR1 MGHRA, CDR2 YSYEKL. This CDR3 region has 14 residues. CDR3 in amino acids: CASSQQPRDYEQYF. The CDR3 DNA reads TGCGCCAGCAGCCAACAACCCAGGGACTACGAGCAGTACTTC.

The V gene is TRBV4-1, the J gene TRBJ1-5; tentative D call: TRBD1 (5 bases). Trimming took off 4 bases at V and 3 bases at J, with 10 bases between the two ends. CDR3 length: 14 amino acids. The germline V gene encodes CDR1 MGHRA and CDR2 YSYEKL. CDR3 amino acids: CASSPQGANQPQHF. The CDR3 DNA is TGCGCCAGCAGCCCGCAGGGCGCCAATCAGCCCCAGCATTTT.